This is a list of T cell receptor beta chains from one sample in a study of Ad26.COV2.S vaccination and SARS-CoV-2 variants. Libraries were prepared by immunoSEQ multiplex PCR; TCRdb keeps only in-frame clonotypes and omits some of them. The sample consists of 510,000 or so clones, around nine tenths of them appearing once. Sequencing was performed on peripheral blood, taken in a trial of Ad26.COV2.S vaccine versus placebo. All receptors derive from a person aged 18-65 years who received the Ad26.COV2.S COVID-19 vaccine or a placebo. Each CDR3 is given with its conserved first and last residue. A D gene is named only where the DNA matches it firmly. Size values are once, few and many counts, or a class for expanded clones, and some rows have none.

d_call: .; clone_size: .; v_call: TRBV6-5; j_call: TRBJ1-3; cdr3_aa: CASSYLPGSSGNTIYF; cdr3_nt: TGTGCCAGCAGTTACTTACCGGGGTCTTCTGGAAACACCATATATTTT
d_call: .; clone_size: .; v_call: TRBV7-2; j_call: TRBJ2-7; cdr3_aa: CASSYKEQYF; cdr3_nt: TGTGCCAGCAGCTACAAGGAGCAGTACTTC
d_call: TRBD2; clone_size: .; v_call: TRBV19; j_call: TRBJ2-3; cdr3_aa: CASSILSGMTDTQYF; cdr3_nt: TGTGCCAGTAGTATTCTTAGCGGGATGACAGATACGCAGTATTTT
d_call: .; clone_size: .; v_call: TRBV7-8; j_call: TRBJ1-1; cdr3_aa: CASSLQTNTEAFF; cdr3_nt: TGTGCCAGCAGCCTCCAAACGAACACTGAAGCTTTCTTT
d_call: .; clone_size: .; v_call: TRBV5-1; j_call: TRBJ2-1; cdr3_aa: CASSPEGLYEQFF; cdr3_nt: TGCGCCAGCAGCCCGGAGGGCCTATATGAGCAGTTCTTC
d_call: TRBD2; clone_size: .; v_call: TRBV7-9; j_call: TRBJ2-1; cdr3_aa: CASSTPPAGAGIYNEQFF; cdr3_nt: TGTGCCAGCAGCACCCCCCCAGCGGGAGCGGGAATATACAATGAGCAGTTCTTC
d_call: TRBD2; clone_size: .; v_call: TRBV7-3; j_call: TRBJ2-2; cdr3_aa: CASSPRGLASGELFF; cdr3_nt: TGTGCCAGCAGCCCCCGTGGACTAGCTTCCGGGGAGCTGTTTTTT
d_call: .; clone_size: .; v_call: TRBV6-2/TRBV6-3; j_call: TRBJ1-5; cdr3_aa: CASSYSRRGAVQPQHF; cdr3_nt: TGTGCCAGCAGTTACTCGAGGCGGGGTGCGGTTCAGCCCCAGCATTTT
d_call: .; clone_size: .; v_call: TRBV13; j_call: TRBJ2-3; cdr3_aa: CASSLAHRRFPTDTQYF; cdr3_nt: TGTGCCAGCAGCTTAGCGCACCGGCGGTTCCCCACAGATACGCAGTATTTT
d_call: .; clone_size: .; v_call: TRBV5-1; j_call: TRBJ1-2; cdr3_aa: CASSVRPGVESEDGYTF; cdr3_nt: TGCGCCAGCAGCGTGAGACCCGGGGTGGAAAGCGAAGATGGCTACACCTTC
d_call: TRBD1; clone_size: .; v_call: TRBV18; j_call: TRBJ1-5; cdr3_aa: CASSPLDRASNQPQHF; cdr3_nt: TGTGCCAGCTCACCGCTCGACAGGGCGAGCAATCAGCCCCAGCATTTT
d_call: TRBD1; clone_size: .; v_call: TRBV7-9; j_call: TRBJ2-5; cdr3_aa: CASSLAGQQETQYF; cdr3_nt: TGTGCCAGCAGCTTAGCGGGACAGCAAGAGACCCAGTACTTC
d_call: TRBD2; clone_size: .; v_call: TRBV14; j_call: TRBJ2-1; cdr3_aa: CASSQEITSGRGEQFF; cdr3_nt: TGTGCCAGCAGCCAAGAAATAACTAGCGGGAGAGGTGAGCAGTTCTTC
d_call: TRBD1; clone_size: .; v_call: TRBV7-8; j_call: TRBJ2-3; cdr3_aa: CASSVLRTGGTDTQYF; cdr3_nt: TGTGCCAGCAGCGTCCTAAGGACAGGGGGCACAGATACGCAGTATTTT
d_call: .; clone_size: .; v_call: TRBV15; j_call: TRBJ2-2; cdr3_aa: CATERRAGELFF; cdr3_nt: TGTGCCACCGAAAGGAGAGCCGGGGAGCTGTTTTTT
d_call: .; clone_size: .; v_call: TRBV19; j_call: TRBJ2-1; cdr3_aa: CASSIGGHANEQFF; cdr3_nt: TGTGCCAGTAGTATAGGCGGACATGCGAATGAGCAGTTCTTC
d_call: .; clone_size: .; v_call: TRBV2; j_call: TRBJ1-2; cdr3_aa: CASTGSMSGGYTF; cdr3_nt: TGTGCCAGCACTGGGAGTATGAGTGGAGGCTACACCTTC
d_call: .; clone_size: .; v_call: TRBV3-1/TRBV3-2; j_call: TRBJ1-2; cdr3_aa: CASSQRAGGYTF; cdr3_nt: TGTGCCAGCAGCCAGCGTGCGGGAGGCTACACCTTC
d_call: .; clone_size: .; v_call: TRBV6-1; j_call: TRBJ2-1; cdr3_aa: CASSEGRTTNNEQFF; cdr3_nt: TGTGCCAGCAGTGAAGGCCGGACTACTAACAATGAGCAGTTCTTC
d_call: .; clone_size: .; v_call: TRBV6-5; j_call: TRBJ1-6; cdr3_aa: CATSGTPNSPLHF; cdr3_nt: TGTGCCACGTCCGGGACACCTAATTCACCCCTCCACTTT
d_call: .; clone_size: .; v_call: TRBV14; j_call: TRBJ1-6; cdr3_aa: CASSQDLAGSGSPLHF; cdr3_nt: TGTGCCAGCAGCCAAGATCTTGCAGGGAGTGGGTCACCCCTCCACTTT
d_call: .; clone_size: .; v_call: TRBV30; j_call: TRBJ2-5; cdr3_aa: CAWRGGAPISSQYF; cdr3_nt: TGTGCCTGGAGGGGGGGGGCCCCCATCTCGTCCCAGTACTTC
d_call: .; clone_size: .; v_call: TRBV6-5; j_call: TRBJ2-7; cdr3_aa: CASSYDRLEQYF; cdr3_nt: TGTGCCAGCAGTTACGACCGACTCGAGCAGTACTTC
d_call: .; clone_size: .; v_call: TRBV6-6; j_call: TRBJ2-7; cdr3_aa: CASSYIRDEQYF; cdr3_nt: TGTGCCAGCAGTTATATTCGCGACGAGCAGTACTTC
d_call: .; clone_size: .; v_call: TRBV6-5; j_call: TRBJ1-1; cdr3_aa: CASSYFRATEAFF; cdr3_nt: TGTGCCAGCAGTTACTTCAGGGCCACTGAAGCTTTCTTT
d_call: .; clone_size: .; v_call: TRBV9; j_call: TRBJ2-3; cdr3_aa: CASSVGGRAGTDTQYF; cdr3_nt: TGTGCCAGCAGCGTAGGGGGAAGAGCGGGCACAGATACGCAGTATTTT
d_call: .; clone_size: .; v_call: TRBV6-1; j_call: TRBJ1-6; cdr3_aa: CASSEISYNSPLHF; cdr3_nt: TGTGCCAGCAGTGAAATCTCCTATAATTCACCCCTCCACTTT
d_call: TRBD1; clone_size: .; v_call: TRBV18; j_call: TRBJ2-1; cdr3_aa: CASSPWTGRYNEQFF; cdr3_nt: TGTGCCAGCTCACCTTGGACAGGGCGGTACAATGAGCAGTTCTTC
d_call: .; clone_size: .; v_call: TRBV28; j_call: TRBJ1-5; cdr3_aa: CASSPPGSNQPQHF; cdr3_nt: TGTGCCAGCTCGCCTCCCGGTAGCAATCAGCCCCAGCATTTT
d_call: TRBD2; clone_size: once; v_call: TRBV19; j_call: TRBJ2-1; cdr3_aa: CASKPMTSPQFAQFF; cdr3_nt: TGTGCCAGTAAACCGATGACTAGCCCCCAATTTGCGCAGTTCTTC
d_call: .; clone_size: .; v_call: TRBV5-4; j_call: TRBJ1-2; cdr3_aa: CASSRGPDREYGYTF; cdr3_nt: TGTGCCAGCAGCCGAGGGCCCGACAGAGAATATGGCTACACCTTC
d_call: .; clone_size: .; v_call: TRBV7-2; j_call: TRBJ1-2; cdr3_aa: CASSLGASFNYGYTF; cdr3_nt: TGTGCCAGCAGCTTAGGGGCCTCATTCAACTATGGCTACACCTTC
d_call: TRBD1; clone_size: once; v_call: TRBV4-3; j_call: TRBJ1-6; cdr3_aa: CASSQDLGTVNSNSPLHF; cdr3_nt: TGCGCCAGCAGCCAAGACCTGGGGACAGTTAATAGTAATTCACCCCTCCACTTT
d_call: TRBD2; clone_size: .; v_call: TRBV5-1; j_call: TRBJ2-2; cdr3_aa: CASGTSNTGELFF; cdr3_nt: TGCGCCAGCGGGACTAGCAACACCGGGGAGCTGTTTTTT
d_call: .; clone_size: .; v_call: TRBV2; j_call: TRBJ2-2; cdr3_aa: CASSEGAGELFF; cdr3_nt: TGTGCCAGCAGTGAAGGGGCCGGGGAGCTGTTTTTT
d_call: TRBD1; clone_size: .; v_call: TRBV15; j_call: TRBJ2-1; cdr3_aa: CATSRGDRGAGRQFF; cdr3_nt: TGTGCCACCAGCAGAGGGGACAGGGGAGCGGGGAGGCAGTTCTTC
d_call: .; clone_size: .; v_call: TRBV7-8; j_call: TRBJ2-3; cdr3_aa: CASSSSIGTPSGDTQYF; cdr3_nt: TGTGCCAGCAGCAGTAGCATAGGGACTCCCAGCGGGGATACGCAGTATTTT
d_call: TRBD2; clone_size: .; v_call: TRBV6-1; j_call: TRBJ2-5; cdr3_aa: CASSEALLPHGGARRKTQYF; cdr3_nt: TGTGCCAGCAGTGAAGCGCTTCTTCCCCACGGGGGGGCTCGTCGAAAGACCCAGTACTTC
d_call: .; clone_size: .; v_call: TRBV7-2; j_call: TRBJ2-2; cdr3_aa: CASSLSQGPTGELFF; cdr3_nt: TGTGCCAGCAGCTTATCTCAAGGGCCCACCGGGGAGCTGTTTTTT
d_call: TRBD2; clone_size: .; v_call: TRBV28; j_call: TRBJ2-2; cdr3_aa: CILAGVKYNTGELFF; cdr3_nt: TGTATCCTAGCGGGAGTTAAGTATAACACCGGGGAGCTGTTTTTT
d_call: .; clone_size: .; v_call: TRBV10-2; j_call: TRBJ1-4; cdr3_aa: CASSALNEKLFF; cdr3_nt: TGCGCCAGCAGTGCTCTCAATGAAAAACTGTTTTTT
d_call: TRBD2; clone_size: .; v_call: TRBV7-9; j_call: TRBJ2-3; cdr3_aa: CASSWGLADTDTQYF; cdr3_nt: TGTGCCAGCAGCTGGGGACTAGCGGATACAGATACGCAGTATTTT
d_call: .; clone_size: .; v_call: TRBV28; j_call: TRBJ2-7; cdr3_aa: CASSLTSLYEQYF; cdr3_nt: TGTGCCAGCAGTTTAACTAGTCTATACGAGCAGTACTTC
d_call: TRBD1; clone_size: .; v_call: TRBV19; j_call: TRBJ1-2; cdr3_aa: CASSPFQGAYGYTF; cdr3_nt: TGTGCCAGTAGCCCGTTCCAGGGGGCCTATGGCTACACCTTC
d_call: .; clone_size: .; v_call: TRBV15; j_call: TRBJ2-7; cdr3_aa: CATSSDYGGETPYEQYF; cdr3_nt: TGTGCCACCAGCAGTGACTATGGAGGGGAGACTCCCTACGAGCAGTACTTC
d_call: TRBD1; clone_size: .; v_call: TRBV27; j_call: TRBJ2-7; cdr3_aa: CASSLSDRKYEQYF; cdr3_nt: TGTGCCAGCAGTTTATCGGACAGGAAATACGAGCAGTACTTC
d_call: .; clone_size: .; v_call: TRBV5-6; j_call: TRBJ1-2; cdr3_aa: CASSFGGNRNYGYTF; cdr3_nt: TGTGCCAGCAGCTTCGGGGGGAACAGGAACTATGGCTACACCTTC
d_call: .; clone_size: .; v_call: TRBV4-2; j_call: TRBJ1-2; cdr3_aa: CASSPGGRTNYGYTF; cdr3_nt: TGTGCCAGCAGCCCTGGTGGGAGGACTAACTATGGCTACACCTTC
d_call: TRBD1; clone_size: .; v_call: TRBV7-9; j_call: TRBJ1-3; cdr3_aa: CASSIQGAPGNTIYF; cdr3_nt: TGTGCCAGCAGCATACAGGGGGCCCCTGGAAACACCATATATTTT
d_call: .; clone_size: once; v_call: TRBV30; j_call: TRBJ1-3; cdr3_aa: CAWSRDTGNTIYF; cdr3_nt: TGTGCCTGGAGTAGGGACACTGGAAACACCATATATTTT
d_call: .; clone_size: few; v_call: TRBV4-2; j_call: TRBJ1-2; cdr3_aa: CASSQEDNRDYGYTF; cdr3_nt: TGTGCCAGCAGCCAAGAGGACAACAGGGACTATGGCTACACCTTC
d_call: TRBD1; clone_size: .; v_call: TRBV5-8; j_call: TRBJ2-1; cdr3_aa: CASNRQGTIYNEQFF; cdr3_nt: TGTGCCAGCAACCGACAGGGGACCATTTACAATGAGCAGTTCTTC
d_call: .; clone_size: few; v_call: TRBV12-3/TRBV12-4; j_call: TRBJ1-1; cdr3_aa: CASSLGENTEAFF; cdr3_nt: TGTGCCAGCAGTTTAGGGGAGAACACTGAAGCTTTCTTT
d_call: .; clone_size: .; v_call: TRBV10-3; j_call: TRBJ1-1; cdr3_aa: CAISQARNTEAFF; cdr3_nt: TGTGCCATCAGTCAGGCTCGGAACACTGAAGCTTTCTTT
d_call: .; clone_size: .; v_call: TRBV7-6; j_call: TRBJ1-3; cdr3_aa: CASSLGVGYTIYF; cdr3_nt: TGTGCCAGCAGCTTAGGAGTTGGATACACCATATATTTT